In this sample, the clone carrying this T cell receptor (beta chain) is medium-sized (0.01 to 0.1%). Its antigen is currently unknown. A library prepared for alpha chains yielded this beta chain as an off-target read; its size is of little meaning. Time point reported: sample taken at primary tumor resection. The data were obtained in a study of spatial heterogeneity in lung cancer. The study's findings and limits: How many expanded intratumoral alpha and beta TCRs were present tracked the tumor mutation count, which was a count of nonsynonymous mutations.

Germline CDR1 is SNHLY and CDR2 is FYNNEI. V shed 1 base and J shed 8 bases, with 11 bases lying between them. CDR3 size: 13 residues. TCRdb analysed the 5' RACE reads with MiXCR anew, one entry per CDR3 protein. The table has about 3,600 distinct CDR3 sequences, about 15% seen once; the top ten hold about 23%. V gene TRBV2 combines with J gene TRBJ1-2; D perhaps matches TRBD1 (6 bases). This clonotype originated in a female donor with early-stage non-small cell lung cancer. The sequencing used lung tumor tissue, collected at surgery. The CDR3 DNA reads as TGTGCCAGCAGTGAAGTTAACAGGGACGGCTACACCTTC. Protein product: CASSEVNRDGYTF.